This T cell receptor (beta chain) was profiled in a study of blood T cell repertoires in COVID-19. Germline V gene sequence: CDR1 SGHVS, CDR2 FQNEAQ. The CDR3 extends over 12 amino acids. The V end lost 0 bases, the J end lost 13 bases, and 10 bases lay between the germline ends. TCRdb keeps only in-frame clones here, not all; method: immunoSEQ multiplex PCR. This sample has about 250,000 clones; just over 85% occur once, and the top ten carry approximately 1.3%. The sample taken for sequencing was peripheral blood. This chain connects TRBV7-8 to TRBJ2-1, with D perhaps TRBD2 (7 bases). The TCR originated in an elderly man with acute or convalescent COVID-19. The CDR3 DNA reads as TGTGCCAGCAGCTTAGCGGGGGGGGCACAGTTCTTC. Its protein product is CASSLAGGAQFF.